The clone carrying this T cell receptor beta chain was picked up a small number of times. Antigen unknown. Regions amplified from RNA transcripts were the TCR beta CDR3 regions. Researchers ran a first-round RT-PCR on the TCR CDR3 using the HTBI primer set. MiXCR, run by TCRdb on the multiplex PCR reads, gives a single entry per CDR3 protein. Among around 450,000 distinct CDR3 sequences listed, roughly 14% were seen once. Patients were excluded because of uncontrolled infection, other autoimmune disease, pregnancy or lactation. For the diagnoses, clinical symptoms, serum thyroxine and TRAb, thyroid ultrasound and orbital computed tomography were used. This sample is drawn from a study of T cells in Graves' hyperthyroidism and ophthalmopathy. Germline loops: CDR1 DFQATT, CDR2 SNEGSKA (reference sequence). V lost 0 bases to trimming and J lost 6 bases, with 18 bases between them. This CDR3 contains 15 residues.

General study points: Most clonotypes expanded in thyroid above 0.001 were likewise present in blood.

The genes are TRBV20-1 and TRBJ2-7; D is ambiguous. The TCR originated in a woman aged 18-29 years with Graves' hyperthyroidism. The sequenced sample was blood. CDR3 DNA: TGCAGTGCTAGAGATCTAAGGAGAATGGCGGTCGAGCAGTACTTC. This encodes CSARDLRRMAVEQYF.